The clone carrying this T cell receptor (beta chain) was detected only a few times. Its antigen remains unknown. The data derive from a study of neurological immune-mediated disorders. Findings of the study overall: One related-CDR3 cluster, which may be a signature, held the repertoires of 18 of 34 multiple sclerosis patients after phylogenetic grouping. None of the CDR3 amino acid sequences in expanded clones turned up in more than one subject, which points to private repertoires in all groups.

Trimming removed 5 bases at V and 8 bases at J, with 19 bases between. There are 15 residues in the CDR3. TCRdb reanalysed the 5' RACE reads using MiXCR and keeps one entry per CDR3 protein. Here the sample spans under 80,000 distinct CDR3 sequences, less than 5.5% being singletons. The origin of this receptor is a woman aged 30 to 39 with multiple sclerosis. The chain joins TRBV6-7 to TRBJ1-5, with a tentative D call TRBD1 (5 bases). TRBV6-7 is marked as an open reading frame, function uncertain. The source material was PBMCs. CDR3 loop: CASSNRGDLGEPQHF. CDR3 nucleotides: TGTGCCAGCAGTAATCGGGGGGACCTAGGGGAGCCCCAGCATTTT.